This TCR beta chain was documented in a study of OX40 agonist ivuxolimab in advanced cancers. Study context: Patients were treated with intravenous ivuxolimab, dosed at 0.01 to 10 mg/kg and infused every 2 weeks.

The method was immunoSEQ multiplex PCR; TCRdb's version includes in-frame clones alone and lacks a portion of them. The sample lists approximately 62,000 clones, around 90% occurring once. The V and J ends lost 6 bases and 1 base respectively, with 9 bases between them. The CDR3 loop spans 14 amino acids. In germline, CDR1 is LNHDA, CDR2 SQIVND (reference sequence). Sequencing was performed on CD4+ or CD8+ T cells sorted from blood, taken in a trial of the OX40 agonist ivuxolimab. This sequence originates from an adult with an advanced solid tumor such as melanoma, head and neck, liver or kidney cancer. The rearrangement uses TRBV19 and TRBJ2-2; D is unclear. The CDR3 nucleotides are TGTGCCAGTAGACAAGAAGGGAACACCGGGGAGCTGTTTTTT. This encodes CASRQEGNTGELFF.